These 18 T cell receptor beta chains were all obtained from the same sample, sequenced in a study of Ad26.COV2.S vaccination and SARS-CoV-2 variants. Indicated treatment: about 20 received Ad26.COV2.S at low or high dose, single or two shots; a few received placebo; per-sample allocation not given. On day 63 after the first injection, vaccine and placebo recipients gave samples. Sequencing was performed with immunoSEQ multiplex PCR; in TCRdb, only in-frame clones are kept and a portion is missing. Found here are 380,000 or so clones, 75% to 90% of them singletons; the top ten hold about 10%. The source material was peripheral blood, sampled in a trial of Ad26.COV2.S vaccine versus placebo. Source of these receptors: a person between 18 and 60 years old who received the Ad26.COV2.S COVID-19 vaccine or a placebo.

CDR3 sequence: CASSLTADFGIQYF. Written as DNA, the CDR3 is TGTGCCAGCAGCCTGACCGCCGACTTTGGCATTCAGTACTTC. The chain couples TRBV28 to TRBJ2-4; D not certain. The CDR3 is made up of 14 amino acids. Germline values: CDR1 MDHEN, CDR2 SYDVKM. V was clipped by 6 bases and J by 9 bases, with 18 bases between them.

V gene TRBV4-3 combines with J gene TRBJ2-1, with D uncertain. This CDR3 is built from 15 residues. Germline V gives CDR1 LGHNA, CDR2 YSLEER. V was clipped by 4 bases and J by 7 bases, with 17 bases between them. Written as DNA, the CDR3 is TGCGCCAGCAGCCGATCAGTAACGCCTAGTAATGAGCAGTTCTTC. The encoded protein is CASSRSVTPSNEQFF.

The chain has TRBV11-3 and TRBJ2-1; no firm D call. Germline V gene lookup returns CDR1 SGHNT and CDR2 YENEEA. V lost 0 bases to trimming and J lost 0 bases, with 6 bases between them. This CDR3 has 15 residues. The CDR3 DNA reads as TGTGCCAGCAGCTTAGAGGTGAGCTCCTACAATGAGCAGTTCTTC. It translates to CASSLEVSSYNEQFF.

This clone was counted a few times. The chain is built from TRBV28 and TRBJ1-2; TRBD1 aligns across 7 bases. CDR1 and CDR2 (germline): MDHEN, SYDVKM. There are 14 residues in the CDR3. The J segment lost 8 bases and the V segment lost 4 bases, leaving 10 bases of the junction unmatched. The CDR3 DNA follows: TGTGCCAGCAGTTCCATCCGGAGGGGGCGCGGCTACACCTTC. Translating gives CASSSIRRGRGYTF.

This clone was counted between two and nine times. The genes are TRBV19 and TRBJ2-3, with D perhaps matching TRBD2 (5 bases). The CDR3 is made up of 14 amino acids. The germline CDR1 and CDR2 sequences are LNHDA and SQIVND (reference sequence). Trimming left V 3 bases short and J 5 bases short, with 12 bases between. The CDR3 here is CASSISFRGDTQYF. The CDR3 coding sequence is TGTGCCAGTAGTATTAGTTTCCGGGGAGATACGCAGTATTTT.

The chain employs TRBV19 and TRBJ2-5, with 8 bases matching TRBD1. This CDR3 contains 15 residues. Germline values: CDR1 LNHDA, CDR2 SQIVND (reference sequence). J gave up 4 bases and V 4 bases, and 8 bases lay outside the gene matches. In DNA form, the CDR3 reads TGTGCCAGTAGTAGTGGCAGGGGGCAGAGAGAGACCCAGTACTTC. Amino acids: CASSSGRGQRETQYF.

Here the CDR3 reads CASRGTQRATGELFF. The CDR3 DNA reads as TGTGCCAGCAGGGGGACTCAAAGGGCCACCGGGGAGCTGTTTTTT. The chain is built from TRBV27 and TRBJ2-2; a possible D gene is TRBD2 (6 bases). CDR3 length: 15 residues. V dropped 6 bases and J dropped 4 bases, with 15 bases sitting between them. CDR1 and CDR2 from the germline V gene are MNHEY and SMNVEV (reference sequence).

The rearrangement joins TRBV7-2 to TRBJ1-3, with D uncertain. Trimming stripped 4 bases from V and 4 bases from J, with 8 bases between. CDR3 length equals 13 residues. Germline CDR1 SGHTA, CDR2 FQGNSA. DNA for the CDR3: TGTGCCAGCAGCTCCCCATGGGGAAACACCATATATTTT. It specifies CASSSPWGNTIYF.

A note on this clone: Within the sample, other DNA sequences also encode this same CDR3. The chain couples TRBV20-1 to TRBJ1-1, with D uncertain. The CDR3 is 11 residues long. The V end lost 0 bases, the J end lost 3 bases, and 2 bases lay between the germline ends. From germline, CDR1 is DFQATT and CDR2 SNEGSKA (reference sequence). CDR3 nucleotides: TGCAGTGCTAGAGACTACACTGAAGCTTTCTTT. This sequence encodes CSARDYTEAFF.

The CDR3 DNA follows: TGTGCCAGCAGTGCGTTGGGGGTTGGGTATAGCAATCAGCCCCAGCATTTT. It is translated as CASSALGVGYSNQPQHF. The rearrangement uses TRBV6-1 and TRBJ1-5; D possibly corresponds to TRBD1 (5 bases). V was clipped by 4 bases and J by 0 bases, with 16 bases between them. Germline CDR1 is MNHNS and CDR2 is SASEGT. The CDR3 runs 17 residues.

The CDR3 reads CASSLRGTYNEQFF. In DNA, the CDR3 is TGTGCCAGCAGCTTACGCGGGACCTACAATGAGCAGTTCTTC. The rearrangement uses TRBV7-6 and TRBJ2-1; D perhaps matches TRBD2 (6 bases). V was trimmed by 2 bases and J by 2 bases, leaving 7 bases between them. The length of the CDR3 is 14 residues. Germline V gives CDR1 SGHVS, CDR2 FNYEAQ.

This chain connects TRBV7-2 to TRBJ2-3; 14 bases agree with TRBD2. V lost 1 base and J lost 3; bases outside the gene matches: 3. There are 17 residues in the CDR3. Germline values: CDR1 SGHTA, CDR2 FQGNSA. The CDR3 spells CASSLGRTSGGTDTQYF. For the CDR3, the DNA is TGTGCCAGCAGCTTAGGGAGGACTAGCGGGGGGACAGATACGCAGTATTTT. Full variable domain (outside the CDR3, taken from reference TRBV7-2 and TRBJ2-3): GAGVSQSPSNKVTEKGKDVELRCDPISGHTALYWYRQSLGQGLEFLIYFQGNSAPDKSGLPSDRFSAERTGGSVSTLTIQRTQQEDSAVYLCASSLGRTSGGTDTQYFGPGTRLTVL.

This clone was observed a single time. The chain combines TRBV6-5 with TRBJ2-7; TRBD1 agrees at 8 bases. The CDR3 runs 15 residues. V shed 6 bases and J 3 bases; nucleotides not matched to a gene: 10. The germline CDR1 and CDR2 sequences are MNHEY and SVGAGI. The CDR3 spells CASRITGGSNYEQYF. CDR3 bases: TGTGCCAGCAGGATCACAGGGGGATCGAACTACGAGCAGTACTTC.

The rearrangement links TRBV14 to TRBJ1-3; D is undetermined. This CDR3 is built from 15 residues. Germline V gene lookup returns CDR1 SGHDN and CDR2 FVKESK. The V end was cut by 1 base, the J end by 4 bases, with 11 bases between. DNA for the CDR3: TGTGCCAGCAGCCAAGTCGGTCAAGCCGGAAACACCATATATTTT. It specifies CASSQVGQAGNTIYF.

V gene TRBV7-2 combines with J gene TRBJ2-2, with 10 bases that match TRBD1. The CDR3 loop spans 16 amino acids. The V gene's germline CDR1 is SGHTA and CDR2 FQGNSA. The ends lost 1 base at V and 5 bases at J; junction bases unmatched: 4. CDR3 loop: CASSLGGTGETGELFF. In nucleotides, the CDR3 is TGTGCCAGCAGCTTAGGAGGGACAGGGGAAACCGGGGAGCTGTTTTTT.

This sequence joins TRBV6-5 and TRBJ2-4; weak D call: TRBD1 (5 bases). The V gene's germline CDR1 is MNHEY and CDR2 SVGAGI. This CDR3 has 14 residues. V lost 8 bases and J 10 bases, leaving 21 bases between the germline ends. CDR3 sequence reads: CASRSGSGIWIQYF. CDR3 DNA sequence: TGTGCCAGCCGCTCCGGATCAGGGATTTGGATTCAGTACTTC.

The CDR3 DNA is TGTGCCACCAGGGGGAGCTCCTACAATGAGCAGTTCTTC. Translating gives CATRGSSYNEQFF. The rearrangement links TRBV5-4 to TRBJ2-1; 7 bases are a match to TRBD1. The germline gives CDR1 SGHNT, CDR2 YYREEE (reference sequence). After removal of 9 bases from V and 0 bases from J, the junction contained 3 bases not matched to a gene. The CDR3 has 13 residues. The variable domain in full, completed from reference TRBV5-4 and TRBJ2-1, reads ETGVTQSPTHLIKTRGQQVTLRCSSQSGHNTVSWYQQALGQGPQFIFQYYREEENGRGNFPPRFSGLQFPNYSSELNVNALELDDSALYLCATRGSSYNEQFFGPGTRLTVL.

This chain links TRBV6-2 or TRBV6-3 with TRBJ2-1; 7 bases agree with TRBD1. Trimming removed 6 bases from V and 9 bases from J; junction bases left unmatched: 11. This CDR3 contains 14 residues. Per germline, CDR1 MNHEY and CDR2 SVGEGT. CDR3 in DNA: TGTGCCAGCAGCCTTACAGGGGAGATATCTGAGCAGTTCTTC. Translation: CASSLTGEISEQFF.